This TCR beta chain stems from a study of patients and donors after allogeneic stem cell transplantation (dated by TCRdb to the early 2020s). A remark on this clonotype: Its antigen target is currently unknown. Base qualities are not recorded, but no much larger clone differs from it by a single base.

Cut back by 5 bases and 4 bases, the V and J ends lie 16 bases apart. The CDR1 and CDR2 encoded by the germline V gene are SQVTM and ANQGSEA. Spanning cysteine to phenylalanine, the CDR3 consists of 14 amino acids. The CDR3 DNA has 42 bases and is translated from base 1. Libraries were prepared through RT-PCR. The sequencer listed for this sample is NextSeq 550. TCRdb reanalyzed the raw reads on its own, using fastp at Q25 for trimming and MiXCR for clone calling, and kept in-frame beta chains. One record per CDR3 amino acid sequence lists the most common genes and DNA. Here the sample has some 150,000 distinct CDR3 sequences; about two fifths occur a single time. Around 50% of the sample lies in the top ten.

This clonotype was sampled from a human donor who was either an allogeneic HSCT recipient or a stem cell or donor lymphocyte infusion donor (not recorded which). It is not recorded whose cells these are; they may come from a transplant donor. The rearranged chain carries TRBV29-1 and TRBJ2-3; the D gene is not confidently resolved. Sequences were obtained from blood, either unsorted or a sorted T cell fraction (not recorded which). The CDR3 is CSVRLNTLADTQYF. The DNA is as follows: TGCAGCGTTCGGCTCAATACATTGGCAGATACGCAGTATTTT.